Listed here are 20 T cell receptor beta chains from one sample, sequenced in a study of CD8 T cells in ankylosing spondylitis. MiXCR, run by TCRdb on the 5' RACE reads, gives a single entry per CDR3 protein. Of about 64,000 distinct CDR3 sequences in the sample, approximately 5.7% were seen once. Material for sequencing was synovial fluid, either unsorted or a sorted T cell fraction (not recorded which). Source of these receptors: a male donor with ankylosing spondylitis.

This clonotype was counted at least ten times. The genes are TRBV18 and TRBJ2-1; a possible D gene is TRBD2 (6 bases). Trimming left V 0 bases short and J 6 bases short, with 12 bases between. Germline CDR1 is KGHSH and CDR2 is LQKENI. The length of the CDR3 is 15 residues. This CDR3 is CASSPPGLSINEQFF. CDR3 sequence (DNA): TGTGCCAGCTCACCACCGGGACTTTCGATCAATGAGCAGTTCTTC.

The chain joins TRBV4-3 to TRBJ2-2, with 9 bases that match TRBD1. Germline V gene lookup returns CDR1 LGHNA and CDR2 YSLEER. CDR3 length: 16 residues. J gave up 6 bases and V 3 bases, and 8 bases lay outside the gene matches. CDR3 nucleotide sequence: TGCGCCAGCAGCCAGGCGGTGGACAGGGGTTCCGGGGAGCTGTTTTTT. Translating gives CASSQAVDRGSGELFF.

The chain has TRBV24-1 and TRBJ2-7, with a tentative D call TRBD2 (5 bases). The CDR3 contains 14 residues. Germline V gives CDR1 KGHDR, CDR2 SFDVKD. Trimming shortened V by 4 bases and J by 4 bases, and 13 bases separated the two germline ends. DNA of the CDR3: TGTGCCACCAGTGAACCGGGGTTCCCTTACGAGCAGTACTTC. Translating gives CATSEPGFPYEQYF.

This clonotype was recorded many times. The V call is TRBV20-1, the J call TRBJ2-7; D might be TRBD1 or TRBD2, each matching 5 bases. V lost 0 bases and J lost 6, with 15 bases in between. Per the germline V gene, CDR1 is DFQATT and CDR2 is SNEGSKA (reference sequence). The CDR3 covers 14 residues. This CDR3 is CSARDTLGVGEQYF. Written as DNA, the CDR3 is TGCAGTGCTAGAGATACGTTGGGGGTTGGCGAGCAGTACTTC.

This chain connects TRBV5-1 to TRBJ2-5, with D possibly matching TRBD1 (6 bases). The germline gives CDR1 SGHRS, CDR2 YFSETQ. Trimming pared 1 base from V and 1 base from J, leaving 17 bases between. The CDR3 consists of 17 residues. The CDR3 is CASSLRPLGAGQETQYF. CDR3 in DNA: TGCGCCAGCAGCTTGAGGCCTCTGGGGGCAGGCCAAGAGACCCAGTACTTC.

This clonotype turned up a few times. J is TRBJ2-5 and V is TRBV11-3; D is ambiguous. V was cut by 4 bases and J by 1 base, with 10 bases left in between. The germline gives CDR1 SGHNT, CDR2 YENEEA. This CDR3 spans 14 amino acids. CDR3 coding DNA: TGTGCCAGCAGCTCCGGACGGATCCAAGAGACCCAGTACTTC. Residues: CASSSGRIQETQYF.

This clonotype was observed at least ten times. This chain connects TRBV12-3 or TRBV12-4 to TRBJ1-5, with D possibly TRBD1 on 6 matching bases. Trimming left V 4 bases short and J 6 bases short, with 10 bases between. The CDR3 has 13 amino acids. The CDR3 loop is CASSWEGGQPQHF. The DNA of the CDR3 is TGTGCCAGCAGTTGGGAGGGGGGTCAGCCCCAGCATTTT.

There are many counts of this clonotype. The chain couples TRBV4-2 to TRBJ1-6; D gene ambiguous. The CDR3 has 14 amino acids. V gave up 1 base and J gave up 5 bases, with 6 bases separating them. Germline CDR1 LGHNA, CDR2 YNFKEQ. The chain's CDR3 is CASSQVSNNSPLHF. DNA for the CDR3: TGTGCCAGCAGCCAAGTCAGTAATAATTCACCCCTCCACTTT.

This clonotype was observed many times. This chain uses TRBV2 with TRBJ1-1; D call uncertain. V lost 4 bases, J lost 1 base, and 7 bases lay in between. This CDR3 region has 13 residues. Germline lookup yields CDR1 SNHLY and CDR2 FYNNEI. The CDR3 nucleotides read TGTGCCAGCAGTGTTGAGAGGAACACTGAAGCTTTCTTT. Its translation: CASSVERNTEAFF. Based on the CDR3 plus reference TRBV2 and TRBJ1-1, the full variable domain is EPEVTQTPSHQVTQMGQEVILRCVPISNHLYFYWYRQILGQKVEFLVSFYNNEISEKSEIFDDQFSVERPDGSNFTLKIRSTKLEDSAMYFCASSVERNTEAFFGQGTRLTVV.

This clonotype was counted many times. V gene TRBV29-1 combines with J gene TRBJ2-3, with a tentative D call TRBD1 (5 bases). V was pared by 7 bases and J by 7 bases, with 15 bases between. The length of the CDR3 is 12 residues. CDR1 and CDR2 (germline): SQVTM, ANQGSEA. CDR3 sequence (DNA): TGCAGCGCCCGGCAGGGATCCCATACGCAGTATTTT. Translated: CSARQGSHTQYF.

In its sample, this clonotype ranks as medium-sized. This chain joins TRBV20-1 and TRBJ2-3; possibly TRBD2 for D (6 bases). V lost 6 bases to trimming and J lost 4 bases, with 11 bases between them. Per the germline V gene, CDR1 is DFQATT and CDR2 is SNEGSKA (reference sequence). This CDR3 has 12 amino acids. The CDR3: CSAPIAADTQYF. The CDR3 region has the DNA TGCAGTGCCCCAATAGCGGCAGATACGCAGTATTTT.

There are many counts of this clonotype. The genes are TRBV20-1 and TRBJ2-1; 7 bases align to TRBD1. The germline gives CDR1 DFQATT, CDR2 SNEGSKA (reference sequence). Losses at the gene ends were 6 bases for V and 8 bases for J; bases not matched to a gene: 7. The CDR3 extends over 12 amino acids. The CDR3 DNA reads as TGCAGTGCCATCGTAGGGGGCGATGAGCAGTTCTTC. This codes for CSAIVGGDEQFF.

There are many counts of this clonotype. The chain is built from TRBV18 and TRBJ1-6; no definite D call. V dropped 5 bases and J dropped 3 bases, with 8 bases sitting between them. This CDR3 region has 14 residues. From germline, CDR1 is KGHSH and CDR2 LQKENI. CDR3 residues: CASSVLGYNSPLHF. CDR3 coding DNA: TGTGCCAGCTCAGTCTTGGGCTATAATTCACCCCTCCACTTT.

This clonotype was detected ten times or more. The CDR3 here is CASSQTRRADTQYF. The CDR3 DNA sequence: TGCGCCAGCAGCCAAACGAGGAGGGCGGATACGCAGTATTTT. This chain joins TRBV4-1 and TRBJ2-3; D may be TRBD2 (6 bases). Trimming left V 2 bases short and J 6 bases short, with 12 bases between. The germline CDR1 and CDR2 sequences are MGHRA and YSYEKL. The CDR3 is made up of 14 amino acids.

The chain joins TRBV28 to TRBJ2-7; no firm D call. V lost 6 bases and J 2 bases, leaving 17 bases between the germline ends. The germline V gene encodes CDR1 MDHEN and CDR2 SYDVKM. The CDR3 sequence is 15 residues long. The CDR3 nucleotides read TGTGCCAGCAGGTTCCGGGCTGACGGAACCTACGAGCAGTACTTC. The encoded protein is CASRFRADGTYEQYF.

This rearrangement joins TRBV28 to TRBJ1-2; tentative D call: TRBD1 (6 bases). The V end lost 6 bases, the J end lost 4 bases, and 12 bases lay between the germline ends. This CDR3 is built from 13 residues. CDR1 is MDHEN, CDR2 SYDVKM, per germline. Written as DNA, the CDR3 is TGTGCCAGCAGCACAGGGCCCGTCTATGGCTACACCTTC. It specifies CASSTGPVYGYTF.

On this clonotype itself: Just one base apart from a much larger clone, this may be a read error. This chain uses TRBV3-1 with TRBJ2-5; D is possibly TRBD2 (7 bases). The CDR3 loop spans 18 amino acids. Germline CDR1 reads LGHDT; CDR2 reads YNNKEL (reference sequence). CDR3 in amino acids: CASCQEAGAYRTQETQYF. As DNA, the CDR3 is TGTGCCAGCTGCCAAGAGGCGGGGGCCTACAGGACCCAAGAGACCCAGTACTTC.

This clonotype was detected a few times. The chain employs TRBV4-3 and TRBJ1-1; no clear D gene. Germline V gene data show CDR1 as LGHNA and CDR2 as YSLEER. V was shortened by 1 base and J by 11 bases, with 11 bases between the two germline ends. This CDR3 contains 12 residues. The CDR3 spells CASSQGLGVAFF. DNA of the CDR3: TGCGCCAGCAGCCAAGGACTGGGTGTGGCTTTCTTT.

This clonotype was observed at least ten times. The chain combines TRBV11-1 with TRBJ1-1; TRBD1 agrees at 10 bases. The length of the CDR3 is 15 residues. The germline gives CDR1 SGHAT, CDR2 FQDESV (reference sequence). The ends lost 6 bases at V and 7 bases at J; junction bases unmatched: 11. The CDR3 coding sequence is TGTGCCAGCAGTTACTCCTTGGGACAGGGGTTTGAAGCTTTCTTT. It translates to CASSYSLGQGFEAFF.

This clonotype came up a few times. J is TRBJ2-6 and V is TRBV28; D might be TRBD1 (5 bases). Trimming stripped 5 bases from V and 4 bases from J, with 15 bases between. This CDR3 is 16 amino acids long. Germline V gene sequence: CDR1 MDHEN, CDR2 SYDVKM. Written as DNA, the CDR3 is TGTGCCAGCAGTGACTCAGGGTCCTTCGGGGCCAACGTCCTGACTTTC. It translates to CASSDSGSFGANVLTF.